These T cell receptor beta chains were read from a single sample in a study of OX40 agonist ivuxolimab in advanced cancers. Assay used: immunoSEQ multiplex PCR; TCRdb lists only in-frame clones, some missing. The sample contains 90,000 to 100,000 clones, roughly 89% of which appear only once. Sequencing used CD4+ or CD8+ T cells sorted from blood, obtained in a trial of the OX40 agonist ivuxolimab. These TCRs come from an adult with an advanced solid tumor such as melanoma, head and neck, liver or kidney cancer. Each CDR3 is given with its conserved first and last residue. A D gene is named only where the DNA matches it firmly. Part of the rows lack a size; the others show once, few, many or a class for expanded clones.

TRBV11-2	TRBJ1-2	.	.	TGTGCCAGCAGCGAGTCGGGGAACTATGGCTACACCTTC	CASSESGNYGYTF
TRBV5-6	TRBJ2-1	.	.	TGTGCCAGCAGCTCCCCTCGAAATGAGCAGTTCTTC	CASSSPRNEQFF
TRBV6-1	TRBJ2-7	.	once	TGTGCCAGCAGTACCTCGGGACGCCACTACGAGCAGTACTTC	CASSTSGRHYEQYF
TRBV19	TRBJ2-5	TRBD2	.	TGTGCCAGTAGTACCTCCGGGACTAGCGGCCATCTAGAGACCCAGTACTTC	CASSTSGTSGHLETQYF
TRBV30	TRBJ2-7	TRBD2	.	TGTGCCTGGAACAGGGCGAGAACTAGCGGGGGGTTGTACGAGCAGTACTTC	CAWNRARTSGGLYEQYF
TRBV6-5	TRBJ1-2	.	.	TGTGCCAGCAGTTCCACCCAACGATTACGTAACTATGGCTACACCTTC	CASSSTQRLRNYGYTF
TRBV27	TRBJ1-2	.	.	TGTGCCAGCAGGGTAGGGGGAGGCTATGGCTACACCTTC	CASRVGGGYGYTF
TRBV6-1	TRBJ1-1	.	once	TGTGCCAGCAGTGCCAGGAGGGGTAACACTGAAGCTTTCTTT	CASSARRGNTEAFF
TRBV7-2	TRBJ2-5	.	.	TGTGCCAGCAGCTTAGGAGGGGGACCAGGGGAGACCCAGTACTTC	CASSLGGGPGETQYF
TRBV27	TRBJ1-5	.	.	TGTGCCAGCAGCACTAACAGGGACCTAAATCAGCCCCAGCATTTT	CASSTNRDLNQPQHF
TRBV4-3	TRBJ2-3	TRBD2	.	TGCGCCAGCAGCCAAGATCTAGCGGGGTACACAGATACGCAGTATTTT	CASSQDLAGYTDTQYF
TRBV5-4	TRBJ1-2	.	.	TGTGCCAGCAGCTTGGGCCCCGGGGACTATGGCTACACCTTC	CASSLGPGDYGYTF
TRBV5-1	TRBJ2-5	TRBD2	.	TGCGCCAGCAGCTTGGAGGTAGCGGGCCCCCAAGAGACCCAGTACTTC	CASSLEVAGPQETQYF
TRBV9	TRBJ2-5	.	.	TGTGCCAGCAGCGTAGGGACCAGCTGGAACCAAGAGACCCAGTACTTC	CASSVGTSWNQETQYF
TRBV7-9	TRBJ2-2	TRBD1	.	TGTGCCAGCAGCTGGGGACAGGCGAACACCGGGGAGCTGTTTTTT	CASSWGQANTGELFF
TRBV25-1	TRBJ1-4	.	once	TGTGCCAGCGTAGCGTGGGGGGCTCGTGAAAAACTGTTTTTT	CASVAWGAREKLFF
TRBV6-6	TRBJ2-5	TRBD1	.	TGTGCCAGCAGTTACTCTTTCGACAGGGAAGAGACCCAGTACTTC	CASSYSFDREETQYF
TRBV5-1	TRBJ2-1	.	.	TGCGCCAGCAGCTTGGTCGGTAATTCCTACAATGAGCAGTTCTTC	CASSLVGNSYNEQFF
TRBV27	TRBJ2-7	.	.	TGTGCCAGCGGTATCTACGAGCAGTACTTC	CASGIYEQYF
TRBV5-4	TRBJ2-3	.	.	TGTGCCAGCAGCAGGGAGAACACAGATACGCAGTATTTT	CASSRENTDTQYF
TRBV7-2	TRBJ2-3	TRBD1	.	TGTGCCAGCAGCAGACAGGGGAGGACAGATACGCAGTATTTT	CASSRQGRTDTQYF
TRBV28	TRBJ1-5	TRBD1	.	TGTGCCAGCAGTCTCACAGGGGAAAGGCAGCCCCAGCATTTT	CASSLTGERQPQHF
TRBV7-9	TRBJ2-7	TRBD1	few	TGTGCCAGCAGACCGGGACAGGGGCTCTACGAGCAGTACTTC	CASRPGQGLYEQYF
TRBV19	TRBJ2-1	.	once	TGTGCCAGTAGTGTAACTAGGAGATTACGGAATGAGCAGTTCTTC	CASSVTRRLRNEQFF
TRBV4-2	TRBJ1-1	.	once	TGTGCCAGCAGCCAAGAAGGCGCATTGAACACTGAAGCTTTCTTT	CASSQEGALNTEAFF
TRBV5-1	TRBJ1-4	.	.	TGCGCCAGCAGTTACGAGCGGGCTGATGAAAAACTGTTTTTT	CASSYERADEKLFF
TRBV6-5	TRBJ1-1	.	.	TGTGCCAGCAGTTACGTCAGGTCCCGAGGGACTGAAGCTTTCTTT	CASSYVRSRGTEAFF
TRBV2	TRBJ2-7	.	once	TGTGCCAGCAAAAAGACTGATACCTACGAGCAGTACTTC	CASKKTDTYEQYF
TRBV28	TRBJ1-3	.	.	TGTGCCAGCAGTTTTAGGACACTCTCTGGAAACACCATATATTTT	CASSFRTLSGNTIYF
TRBV30	TRBJ2-3	TRBD2	.	TGTGCCTGGAGTGGGACTAGCGGGATCAGAGATACGCAGTATTTT	CAWSGTSGIRDTQYF
TRBV4-1	TRBJ2-5	TRBD2	.	TGCGCCAGCAGCCAAGGGGGACTAGCGGGGATAGACGAGACCCAGTACTTC	CASSQGGLAGIDETQYF
TRBV7-8	TRBJ2-7	.	once	TGTGCCAGCAGCGTCCGGGCCCACCTGAGCTACGAGCAGTACTTC	CASSVRAHLSYEQYF
TRBV6-1	TRBJ1-2	.	once	TGTGCCAGCAGTGTAATGTCAGGGAACTATGGCTACACCTTC	CASSVMSGNYGYTF
TRBV30	TRBJ1-6	.	.	TGTGCCTGGAGGCGGAACGATAATTCACCCCTCCACTTT	CAWRRNDNSPLHF
TRBV15	TRBJ1-4	.	.	TGTGCCACCAGCAAGAGGGTACAGGTTGAAGAAAAACTGTTTTTT	CATSKRVQVEEKLFF
TRBV5-1	TRBJ1-5	.	.	TGCGCCAGCAGCTTGGGGACGATGAATCAGCCCCAGCATTTT	CASSLGTMNQPQHF
TRBV9	TRBJ1-1	TRBD1	once	TGTGCCAGCAGCGCGAACCACAGGGGTGACACTGAAGCTTTCTTT	CASSANHRGDTEAFF
TRBV4-1	TRBJ1-2	.	.	TGCGCCAGCAGCCGTAACGACTGGAACTATGGCTACACCTTC	CASSRNDWNYGYTF
TRBV5-1	TRBJ1-2	TRBD1	.	TGCGCCAGCAGCTTTCGGACAGGGGGCGCCTATGGCTACACCTTC	CASSFRTGGAYGYTF
TRBV18	TRBJ2-7	.	.	TGTGCCAGCTCACCACCGGTAGCCGACAACTCCTACGAGCAGTACTTC	CASSPPVADNSYEQYF
TRBV6-1	TRBJ2-7	.	.	TGTGCCAGCAGTACGTCCGCCTACGAGCAGTACTTC	CASSTSAYEQYF
TRBV9	TRBJ2-2	TRBD2	.	TGTGCCAGCAGCCCATTAGCGGGACACCTCCTAAACACCGGGGAGCTGTTTTTT	CASSPLAGHLLNTGELFF